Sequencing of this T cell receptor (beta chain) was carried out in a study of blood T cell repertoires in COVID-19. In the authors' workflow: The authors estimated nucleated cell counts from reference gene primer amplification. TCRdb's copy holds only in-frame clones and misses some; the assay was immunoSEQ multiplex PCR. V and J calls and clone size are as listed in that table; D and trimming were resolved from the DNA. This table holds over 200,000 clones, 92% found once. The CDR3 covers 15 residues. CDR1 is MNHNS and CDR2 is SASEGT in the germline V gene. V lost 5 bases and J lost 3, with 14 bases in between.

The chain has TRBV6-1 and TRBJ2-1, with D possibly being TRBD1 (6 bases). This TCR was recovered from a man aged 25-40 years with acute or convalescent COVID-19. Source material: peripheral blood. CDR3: CASSFRQANYNEQFF. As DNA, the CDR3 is TGTGCCAGCAGTTTCCGACAGGCCAACTACAATGAGCAGTTCTTC.